This is a list of T cell receptor beta chains from one sample in a study of cytomegalovirus exposure and HLA in healthy donors. Profiling relied on immunoSEQ multiplex PCR, and the TCRdb table lists in-frame clones only, not all of them. This sample has roughly 200,000 clones; nearly 80% occur once, and the top ten carry approximately 2.9%. Sequenced sample: PBMCs. These receptors originate from a female donor in good health and CMV-seronegative. The CDR3 runs from the conserved cysteine through the conserved F or W. D genes are given only for firm matches. Size tells how often a clone was seen (once, few, many) or the class of an expanded clone, and some rows leave it out.

once	TRBV10-3	TRBJ2-3	TRBD2	CAIWGGNQASGRAGTQYF	TGTGCCATCTGGGGGGGTAATCAAGCTAGCGGGAGGGCCGGTACGCAGTATTTT
.	TRBV5-1	TRBJ2-7	.	CASSILSGEEQYF	TGCGCCAGCAGCATCCTTTCAGGGGAAGAGCAGTACTTC
.	TRBV5-1	TRBJ2-5	TRBD2	CASSRAGGPGETQYF	TGCGCCAGCAGCCGAGCGGGAGGGCCGGGAGAGACCCAGTACTTC
.	TRBV5-1	TRBJ2-5	TRBD2	CASSFTSGRNGETQYF	TGCGCCAGCAGCTTTACTAGCGGGAGAAATGGAGAGACCCAGTACTTC
.	TRBV5-1	TRBJ2-3	.	CASSLEPQGSTDTQYF	TGCGCCAGCAGCTTGGAGCCCCAGGGCAGCACAGATACGCAGTATTTT
.	TRBV7-9	TRBJ2-7	TRBD2	CASSLALGGGSSYEQYF	TGTGCCAGCAGCTTGGCCCTCGGGGGGGGGTCCTCCTACGAGCAGTACTTC
.	TRBV27	TRBJ2-1	.	CASSLRGGSEQFF	TGTGCCAGCAGTTTACGCGGGGGCAGTGAGCAGTTCTTC
.	TRBV30	TRBJ1-1	.	CAWTRGVNTEAFF	TGTGCCTGGACGAGAGGAGTAAACACTGAAGCTTTCTTT
once	TRBV7-9	TRBJ2-7	.	CASSLPGREQYF	TGTGCCAGCAGCTTACCAGGGCGGGAGCAGTACTTC
.	TRBV7-3	TRBJ2-3	TRBD2	CASSLRPLAGHTDTQYF	TGTGCCAGCAGCTTAAGACCCCTAGCGGGGCACACAGATACGCAGTATTTT
.	TRBV9	TRBJ1-6	.	CASSTTTGNSPLHF	TGTGCCAGCAGCACTACGACGGGAAATTCACCCCTCCACTTT